One and the same sample provided the 27 T cell receptor beta chains below, sequenced in a study of T cell responses to AZD1222 COVID-19 vaccine. The assay was immunoSEQ multiplex PCR, and TCRdb's table has in-frame clones only and misses some. The table has 130,000 or so clones, approximately 93% seen once. The specimen comprised peripheral blood, sampled on day 0 of MenACWY control vaccination. Receptor source: an adult in good health.

The rearrangement links TRBV18 to TRBJ1-3; 11 nucleotides match TRBD1. Germline V gene data show CDR1 as KGHSH and CDR2 as LQKENI. Unmatched junction bases numbered 9, after V lost 5 bases and J lost 3 bases. This CDR3 has 17 amino acids. CDR3 region: CASSMDRGRSVGNTIYF. The CDR3 DNA reads as TGTGCCAGCTCAATGGACAGGGGGCGATCAGTTGGAAACACCATATATTTT.

V usage is TRBV5-5 and J usage is TRBJ2-5; D call uncertain. The CDR3 sequence is 15 residues long. Between the trimmed V and J ends, which lost 6 bases and 0 bases, there was a span of 15 bases. Germline loops: CDR1 SGHKS, CDR2 YYEKEE (reference sequence). CDR3 nucleotides: TGTGCCAGCACCACAACCTCGAAGTACCAAGAGACCCAGTACTTC. Translating gives CASTTTSKYQETQYF.

The J gene is TRBJ2-1, the V gene TRBV28, with D perhaps matching TRBD1 (6 bases). From germline, CDR1 is MDHEN and CDR2 SYDVKM. The V end was cut by 6 bases, the J end by 6 bases, with 12 bases between. The CDR3 runs 13 residues. CDR3 nucleotide sequence: TGTGCCAGCAGACCGACAGGTAGCAATGAGCAGTTCTTC. It codes for CASRPTGSNEQFF.

This clone was counted a single time. This chain connects TRBV11-2 to TRBJ1-2; 11 bases line up with TRBD1. Germline CDR1 is SGHAT and CDR2 is FQNNGV. The CDR3 is 15 residues long. V lost 8 bases, J lost 2 bases, and 7 bases stayed unmatched. This CDR3 is CASRTGGYENYGYTF. CDR3 in DNA: TGTGCCAGCCGGACAGGGGGCTACGAGAACTATGGCTACACCTTC.

This chain joins TRBV5-5 and TRBJ1-5; maybe TRBD1 (6 bases). Germline CDR1 SGHKS, CDR2 YYEKEE (reference sequence). CDR3 size: 15 residues. V lost 4 bases and J lost 4, with 15 bases in between. The DNA for the CDR3 is TGTGCCAGCAGCCAGGGGCCAGGGAGGAATCAGCCCCAGCATTTT. Translation: CASSQGPGRNQPQHF.

The V and J genes are TRBV9 and TRBJ1-6; D remains ambiguous. The CDR3 totals 16 residues. CDR1 SGDLS and CDR2 YYNGEE come from the germline V gene. Trimming left V 0 bases short and J 11 bases short, with 18 bases between. The CDR3 coding sequence is TGTGCCAGCAGCGTAGCTACGTGGGGATCGGGCACACCCCTCCACTTT. This translates into CASSVATWGSGTPLHF.

V usage is TRBV5-4 and J usage is TRBJ2-3; D remains unclear. V gave up 0 bases and J gave up 3 bases, with 11 bases separating them. CDR3 length: 15 amino acids. Germline V gene sequence: CDR1 SGHNT, CDR2 YYREEE (reference sequence). The CDR3 DNA reads TGTGCCAGCAGCTTGGGTGGAATAGGGACAGATACGCAGTATTTT. This sequence encodes CASSLGGIGTDTQYF.

This clone has just one count. V is TRBV4-1 and J is TRBJ1-4; TRBD1 might be the D (6 bases). This CDR3 region has 17 residues. The germline V gene encodes CDR1 MGHRA and CDR2 YSYEKL. The V end was cut by 0 bases, the J end by 0 bases, with 11 bases between. This chain's CDR3 is CASSQEGRGATNEKLFF. The CDR3 region has the DNA TGCGCCAGCAGCCAAGAAGGCAGGGGAGCAACTAATGAAAAACTGTTTTTT.

The CDR3 nucleotides read TGTGCCAGCAGCGAGACAGTAACCGGGGAGCTGTTTTTT. This sequence encodes CASSETVTGELFF. The chain couples TRBV12-3 or TRBV12-4 to TRBJ2-2, with a tentative D call TRBD1 (5 bases). V was pared by 6 bases and J by 5 bases, with 10 bases between. The CDR3 is made up of 13 amino acids.

The chain carries TRBV7-8 and TRBJ2-3; a possible D gene is TRBD2 (5 bases). The CDR3 totals 14 residues. The germline V and J ends were trimmed by 5 bases and 7 bases, with 16 bases remaining between them. CDR1 is SGHVS and CDR2 is FQNEAQ in the germline V gene. CDR3 bases: TGTGCCAGCAGCCCAAGCGGCGCAGGCAATACGCAGTATTTT. Its translation: CASSPSGAGNTQYF. The entire variable domain, with the rest obtained from reference TRBV7-8 and TRBJ2-3, is as follows: GAGVSQSPRYKVAKRGQDVALRCDPISGHVSLFWYQQALGQGPEFLTYFQNEAQLDKSGLPSDRFFAERPEGSVSTLKIQRTQQEDSAVYLCASSPSGAGNTQYFGPGTRLTVL.

This clone was recorded once. J is TRBJ1-1 and V is TRBV6-1, with 7 bases matching TRBD1. This CDR3 comprises 15 residues. V lost 3 bases and J lost 0; bases outside the gene matches: 4. Germline assignment: CDR1 MNHNS and CDR2 SASEGT. CDR3 DNA: TGTGCCAGCAGTGAGGACAGGTTCATGAACACTGAAGCTTTCTTT. Translated: CASSEDRFMNTEAFF.

The rearrangement joins TRBV12-3 or TRBV12-4 to TRBJ1-1; the D gene is possibly TRBD1 (5 bases). The CDR3 contains 12 residues. Trimming stripped 5 bases from V and 3 bases from J, with 7 bases between. The chain's CDR3 is CASSARDTEAFF. The CDR3 DNA reads as TGTGCCAGCAGTGCCAGGGACACTGAAGCTTTCTTT.

The chain couples TRBV30 to TRBJ1-3, with D perhaps TRBD1 (6 bases). In germline, CDR1 is GTSNPN, CDR2 SVGIG (reference sequence). The CDR3 spans 12 residues. The V and J ends lost 6 bases and 4 bases respectively, with 10 bases between them. In DNA, the CDR3 is TGTGCCTGCCGGGACAACGGAAACACCATATATTTT. Amino acid sequence: CACRDNGNTIYF. The full variable domain, in which reference TRBV30 and TRBJ1-3 provide the parts outside the CDR3, is SQTIHQWPATLVQPVGSPLSLECTVEGTSNPNLYWYRQAAGRGLQLLFYSVGIGQISSEVPQNLSASRPQDRQFILSSKKLLLSDSGFYLCACRDNGNTIYFGEGSWLTVV.

The chain carries TRBV30 and TRBJ2-3; perhaps TRBD1 as D (7 bases). CDR1 and CDR2 (germline): GTSNPN, SVGIG (reference sequence). CDR3 length: 13 amino acids. V gave up 6 bases and J gave up 4 bases, with 14 bases separating them. The CDR3 sequence: CACQQGRSDTQYF. CDR3 coding DNA: TGTGCCTGTCAACAGGGGAGGTCAGATACGCAGTATTTT. Based on the CDR3 plus reference TRBV30 and TRBJ2-3, the full variable domain is SQTIHQWPATLVQPVGSPLSLECTVEGTSNPNLYWYRQAAGRGLQLLFYSVGIGQISSEVPQNLSASRPQDRQFILSSKKLLLSDSGFYLCACQQGRSDTQYFGPGTRLTVL.

V usage is TRBV2 and J usage is TRBJ1-6, with D maybe TRBD1 (6 bases). Germline V gene lookup returns CDR1 SNHLY and CDR2 FYNNEI. The CDR3 is made up of 16 amino acids. Trimming removed 4 bases from V and 1 base from J, with 11 bases in between. DNA of the CDR3: TGTGCCAGCAGTGGGGGGGGCAGATCCTATAATTCACCCCTCCACTTT. As protein: CASSGGGRSYNSPLHF.

This chain uses TRBV6-5 with TRBJ2-5; D is perhaps TRBD1 (5 bases). The germline V and J ends were trimmed by 2 bases and 9 bases, with 7 bases remaining between them. CDR1 MNHEY and CDR2 SVGAGI come from the germline V gene. The CDR3 is 11 amino acids. CDR3 sequence reads: CASSYQGAQYF. The CDR3 nucleotides read TGTGCCAGCAGTTACCAAGGGGCCCAGTACTTC.

The V and J genes are TRBV6-1 and TRBJ1-3; no firm D call. The V end lost 6 bases, the J end lost 7 bases, and 19 bases lay between the germline ends. The CDR3 sequence is 15 residues long. The germline gives CDR1 MNHNS, CDR2 SASEGT. CDR3 nucleotide sequence: TGTGCCAGCAGCATATCGAATGACTTCAGGAACACCATATATTTT. This gives the protein CASSISNDFRNTIYF.

The genes are TRBV7-9 and TRBJ2-3; TRBD1 matches 7 bases. This CDR3 contains 15 residues. The germline V gene has CDR1 SEHNR and CDR2 FQNEAQ (reference sequence). Losses at the gene ends were 5 bases for V and 2 bases for J; bases not matched to a gene: 7. CDR3 in amino acids: CASSVTGIHTDTQYF. As DNA, the CDR3 is TGTGCCAGCAGCGTGACAGGGATCCACACAGATACGCAGTATTTT.

The chain has TRBV5-1 and TRBJ2-2; D gene ambiguous. The length of the CDR3 is 14 residues. The germline gives CDR1 SGHRS, CDR2 YFSETQ. V was trimmed by 0 bases and J by 8 bases, leaving 11 bases between them. This chain's CDR3 is CASSLEAPPGELFF. The DNA of the CDR3 is TGCGCCAGCAGCTTGGAGGCCCCTCCAGGGGAGCTGTTTTTT.

V is TRBV9 and J is TRBJ2-7; TRBD1 aligns across 7 bases. The CDR3 has 15 residues. CDR1 is SGDLS, CDR2 YYNGEE, per germline. V lost 2 bases to trimming and J lost 1 base; unmatched junction nucleotides: 6. In DNA, the CDR3 is TGTGCCAGCAGCGTCGGACAGGACTCATCCTACGAGCAGTACTTC. Its protein is CASSVGQDSSYEQYF.

J is TRBJ2-2 and V is TRBV7-3; TRBD2 agrees at 11 bases. The ends lost 4 bases at V and 3 bases at J; junction bases unmatched: 4. This CDR3 has 16 residues. CDR1 and CDR2 (germline): SGHTA, FQGTGA. The CDR3 DNA sequence: TGTGCCAGCAGCTCTGGGACTAGCGGTTACACCGGGGAGCTGTTTTTT. Residues: CASSSGTSGYTGELFF.

This sequence joins TRBV5-1 and TRBJ2-7; D is undetermined. This CDR3 contains 13 residues. Trimming shortened V by 5 bases and J by 2 bases, and 11 bases separated the two germline ends. In germline, CDR1 is SGHRS, CDR2 YFSETQ. The CDR3 DNA sequence: TGCGCCAGCAGTGGTCTGGGCACCTACGAGCAGTACTTC. It encodes CASSGLGTYEQYF.

The gene calls are TRBV4-1 and TRBJ1-6, with D possibly being TRBD1 (6 bases). Deletions cut 3 bases from V and 6 bases from J, with 15 bases between. The germline CDR1 and CDR2 sequences are MGHRA and YSYEKL. This CDR3 spans 16 amino acids. The CDR3 DNA reads TGCGCCAGCAGCCATAGGATCCGGGACATTAATTCACCCCTCCACTTT. Encoded protein: CASSHRIRDINSPLHF.

V usage is TRBV7-6 and J usage is TRBJ1-3; TRBD1 might be the D (5 bases). The CDR3 has 17 amino acids. CDR1 is SGHVS and CDR2 is FNYEAQ in the germline V gene. With 1 base removed from V and 0 bases from J, the gap between germline ends came to 13 bases. This CDR3 is CASSLEGLLSSGNTIYF. The CDR3 DNA reads TGTGCCAGCAGCTTAGAGGGGTTGCTAAGCTCTGGAAACACCATATATTTT. Looking up the rest from reference TRBV7-6 and TRBJ1-3 gives the full variable domain: GAGVSQSPRYKVTKRGQDVALRCDPISGHVSLYWYRQALGQGPEFLTYFNYEAQQDKSGLPNDRFSAERPEGSISTLTIQRTEQRDSAMYRCASSLEGLLSSGNTIYFGEGSWLTVV.

The chain links TRBV6-2 or TRBV6-3 to TRBJ2-5, with a weak D call TRBD1 (6 bases). Looked up from germline, CDR1 is MNHEY and CDR2 is SVGEGT. There are 15 residues in the CDR3. V gave up 2 bases and J gave up 5 bases, with 15 bases separating them. CDR3 nucleotides: TGTGCCAGCAGTTACATTGATGGGGGCGATGAGACCCAGTACTTC. Its translation: CASSYIDGGDETQYF.

The V call is TRBV5-6, the J call TRBJ1-2, with no clear D. V dropped 2 bases and J dropped 1 base, with 6 bases sitting between them. The CDR3 contains 13 residues. The germline gives CDR1 SGHDT, CDR2 YYEEEE. As DNA, the CDR3 is TGTGCCAGCAGCTTCCCAAGTAACTATGGCTACACCTTC. It specifies CASSFPSNYGYTF.

Details on this clone: This same CDR3 is encoded by further DNA sequences in the sample. The chain is built from TRBV6-5 and TRBJ1-1; D is perhaps TRBD1 (6 bases). This CDR3 region has 15 residues. Germline V gives CDR1 MNHEY, CDR2 SVGAGI. V lost 0 bases and J 1 base, leaving 9 bases between the germline ends. CDR3 protein: CASSYSRGGNTEAFF. CDR3 coding DNA: TGTGCCAGCAGTTACTCGAGGGGGGGGAACACTGAAGCTTTCTTT.